This T cell receptor (beta chain) was sequenced during a study of blood T cell repertoires in COVID-19. Study summary: Some COVID-19 samples were acute and others convalescent; all came from the United States, Italy and Spain.

Assay: immunoSEQ multiplex PCR; the TCRdb copy retains only in-frame clones and omits some. The sample includes over 95,000 clones, more than 85% of them seen just once. Germline V lookup: CDR1 SEHNR, CDR2 FQNEAQ (reference sequence). The CDR3 is 15 residues long. Trimming removed 3 bases from V and 5 bases from J, with 14 bases in between. The clonotype was recovered from a human donor with acute or convalescent COVID-19. The donor label of this sample is uncertain. The V and J genes are TRBV7-9 and TRBJ2-1, with D possibly matching TRBD2 (6 bases). Sequencing used peripheral blood. The CDR3 is CASSFLGGTDNEQFF. The CDR3 DNA sequence: TGTGCCAGCAGCTTCCTTGGCGGGACGGACAATGAGCAGTTCTTC. Full variable domain (missing parts from reference TRBV7-9 and TRBJ2-1): DTGVSQNPRHKITKRGQNVTFRCDPISEHNRLYWYRQTLGQGPEFLTYFQNEAQLEKSRLLSDRFSAERPKGSFSTLEIQRTEQGDSAMYLCASSFLGGTDNEQFFGPGTRLTVL.